A selection of T cell receptor beta chains follows, all from one sample in a study of type 1 and type 2 diabetes patients. Using its own MiXCR run on the multiplex PCR reads, TCRdb lists one record per CDR3 protein. The sample lists fewer than 300,000 distinct CDR3 sequences, around 50% occurring once. Sequencing was carried out using peripheral blood mononuclear cells (PBMCs). Receptors originate from a man aged 18-30 years with type 2 diabetes. Each CDR3 is given with its conserved first and last residue. A D gene is named only where the DNA matches it firmly. For some rows the clone size is stated as once, few or many, or as a class when expanded; others skip it.

>NA|TRBJ2-1|NA|TRBV10-1
CASSESGSRYNEQFF
TGCGCCAGCAGTGAGTCAGGGTCGAGATACAATGAGCAGTTCTTC
>many|TRBJ2-2|NA|TRBV15
CATSRARTGELFF
TGTGCCACCAGCAGAGCCAGGACCGGGGAGCTGTTTTTT
>few|TRBJ2-1|TRBD1|TRBV19
CADVRDRPYNEQFF
TGTGCAGACGTGCGGGACAGGCCCTACAATGAGCAGTTCTTC
>NA|TRBJ1-1|NA|TRBV19
CASSKNPRAGAEAFF
TGTGCCAGTAGTAAGAATCCCCGGGCCGGGGCTGAAGCTTTCTTT
>once|TRBJ2-5|TRBD2|TRBV7-9
CASSPSSSGIYRETQYF
TGTGCCAGCAGCCCAAGCTCCAGCGGGATTTATCGAGAGACCCAGTACTTC
>few|TRBJ1-1|TRBD1|TRBV4-1
CASSQAGQTNTEAFF
TGCGCCAGCAGCCAAGCGGGACAGACGAACACTGAAGCTTTCTTT
>few|TRBJ2-1|NA|TRBV19
CASSITASNEQFF
TGTGCCAGTAGTATTACCGCTTCCAATGAGCAGTTCTTC
>NA|TRBJ2-7|NA|TRBV4-1
CASSLSYNYEQYF
TGCGCCAGCAGCCTCTCCTACAACTACGAGCAGTACTTC
>NA|TRBJ2-5|NA|TRBV20-1
CSVTGGGPVSQETQYF
TGCAGTGTCACAGGAGGCGGGCCTGTAAGCCAAGAGACCCAGTACTTC
>NA|TRBJ2-7|NA|TRBV19
CASSASHSYEQYF
TGTGCCAGTAGTGCCAGCCACTCCTACGAGCAGTACTTC
>NA|TRBJ2-2|NA|TRBV7-6
CASSLGARGSTGELFF
TGTGCCAGCAGCTTAGGGGCCCGAGGCAGCACCGGGGAGCTGTTTTTT
>NA|TRBJ2-7|NA|TRBV10-3
CASSGYVGYEQYF
TGTGCCAGCAGTGGCTACGTGGGGTACGAGCAGTACTTC
>many|TRBJ2-7|NA|TRBV15
CATSRGGASYEQYF
TGTGCCACCAGCAGAGGCGGGGCTTCCTACGAGCAGTACTTC
>NA|TRBJ1-6|NA|TRBV19
CASSTSRQVTAPLHF
TGTGCCAGTAGTACCTCGCGACAGGTGACGGCACCCCTCCACTTT
>NA|TRBJ2-7|NA|TRBV2
CASSPEIIRGDRQYF
TGTGCCAGCAGCCCTGAGATTATCCGTGGGGATCGGCAGTACTTC
>few|TRBJ1-1|NA|TRBV7-2
CASSSYMGEAFF
TGTGCCAGCAGCTCATACATGGGTGAAGCTTTCTTT
>NA|TRBJ1-6|NA|TRBV20-1
CSASPGARPPLHF
TGCAGTGCTAGTCCGGGAGCAAGGCCACCCCTCCACTTT
>NA|TRBJ1-1|NA|TRBV19
CASRSSGGTEAFF
TGTGCCAGTAGATCGAGTGGGGGCACTGAAGCTTTCTTT
>NA|TRBJ1-2|NA|TRBV15
CATSSRTDYGYTF
TGTGCCACCAGCTCCAGAACGGACTATGGCTACACCTTC
>NA|TRBJ1-2|NA|TRBV14
CASSPYPGANYGYTF
TGTGCCAGCAGCCCTTACCCAGGGGCTAACTATGGCTACACCTTC
>NA|TRBJ2-2|NA|TRBV15
CATSTDKGFYGELFF
TGTGCCACCAGCACAGATAAGGGGTTTTATGGGGAGCTGTTTTTT
>NA|TRBJ1-5|TRBD1|TRBV2
CASSGIGGGGLQPQHF
TGTGCCAGCAGTGGGATTGGGGGAGGGGGCCTTCAGCCCCAGCATTTT
>NA|TRBJ1-1|TRBD1|TRBV14
CASSPWDRLNTEAFF
TGTGCCAGCAGCCCTTGGGACAGGCTGAACACTGAAGCTTTCTTT